What follows describes a single T cell receptor beta chain. Its antigen remains unidentified. Generated by immunoSEQ multiplex PCR, the TCRdb table keeps only in-frame clones and is missing some. The table lists some 170,000 clones, over 80% of them singletons. The record originates from a study of T cell responses to AZD1222 COVID-19 vaccine. Whole-study findings and limits: Only 6 or 7 AZD1222 recipients tested seropositive at baseline. Spike-wide vaccine-associated CD4 TCRs dominated at 160-218 and 743-854.

Germline loops: CDR1 MNHNS, CDR2 SASEGT. This CDR3 contains 16 residues. The V and J ends lost 4 bases and 5 bases, in that order; junction bases with no gene match: 10. This specimen consisted of peripheral blood, obtained 28 days after the second dose of the MenACWY control vaccine. The receptor comes from an adult who received the MenACWY meningococcal vaccine as a control. The rearrangement links TRBV6-1 to TRBJ1-2; TRBD1 aligns across 10 bases. In nucleotides, the CDR3 is TGTGCCAGCAGTGCTCGTCCGGGACAGGGGTATTATGGCTACACCTTC. Its translation: CASSARPGQGYYGYTF.